Listed below are T cell receptor beta chains from one sample, sequenced in a study of tumor-infiltrating lymphocytes in primary liver carcinoma. TCRdb re-derived calls from the multiplex PCR reads in MiXCR, one entry per CDR3 protein. Of 300,000 to 400,000 distinct CDR3 sequences in the sample, roughly two thirds were seen once. Specimen: peripheral blood. Receptors were obtained from a man aged 35 to 55 with primary liver carcinoma and hepatitis B virus infection. Both conserved end residues are part of each CDR3. Fields, in order: V gene, CDR3 protein.

TRBV12-3/TRBV12-4,CASSLGFSYEQNF
TRBV7-2,CASSISQNYGYTF
TRBV4-2,CASSQISGGVAGANVLTF
TRBV6-5,CARSWTAPNSPLHF
TRBV7-8,CASSKGRVLNTEAFF
TRBV4-1,CASSQDQGQGTDTQYF
TRBV7-9,CASSKRRDAAYEQYF
TRBV7-6,CASRFSDGSYEQYF
TRBV14,CTSSRRTRSKGNTIYF
TRBV6-5,CASSYSGRGEPEAFF
TRBV29-1,CSVAGRTGGWETQYF
TRBV6-1,CASRAVQGDSNSPLHF
TRBV5-4,CVNSPRRTSGRNEQFF
TRBV4-3,CARTPGRGSYNSPLHF
TRBV5-4,CVSSPNGGGYEQYF
TRBV4-2,CTSSHPAQDEQFF
TRBV5-4,CASSLRDSYNEQLF
TRBV12-3/TRBV12-4,CASSRSGTEIKYF
TRBV28,CATQEGTPLGYTF
TRBV6-5,CASFSGGAGVSADTQYF
TRBV29-1,CSVEDLAGGGGRYF
TRBV11-2,CASSLVETQYF
TRBV29-1,CSVGRGEQSNQETQYF
TRBV4-3,CASSQEGADTGELFF
TRBV7-9,CASSLVLPGDEQFF
TRBV6-1,CASSGWETQYF
TRBV29-1,CSVAGSNGNTF
TRBV29-1,CSVGSPQETQYF
TRBV7-8,CASSLSGTGGSAGAETQYF
TRBV7-9,CASSFLSSGSEQYF
TRBV11-2,CASSGIGKHEPYF
TRBV5-1,CASSSGLAGPQETQYF
TRBV11-2,CASSLAFSGQGGSYEQYF
TRBV4-3,CASSQEGGDLNTGELFF
TRBV10-3,CAISESRTGLREQYF
TRBV4-1,CASSPRIIDSSGANVLTF
TRBV29-1,CSVVGGSSAVTQYF
TRBV29-1,CRVVGQGNDEQYF
TRBV12-3/TRBV12-4,CASSLGASGTGELFF
TRBV6-1,CASSDWGSGNTIYF
TRBV12-3/TRBV12-4,CTGLATKHQQFF
TRBV5-1,CASGAGTLYEQYF
TRBV6-2/TRBV6-3,CASRQPGEGETQYF
TRBV6-6,CAIRLSRTITYAQYF
TRBV6-1,CVSSPQGARGYTF
TRBV29-1,CSVGNSNTEAFF
TRBV12-3/TRBV12-4,CASSPCGTSSYEQYF
TRBV6-1,CACSGQGATEETQYF
TRBV5-4,CVTGERSSYNEQYF
TRBV28,CASTRRQGKLFF
TRBV11-3,CVSSLRPGSHEHYF
TRBV28,CASNGNRGQGGRGGSTGEQFF
TRBV10-3,CAITTSGSLNEQYF